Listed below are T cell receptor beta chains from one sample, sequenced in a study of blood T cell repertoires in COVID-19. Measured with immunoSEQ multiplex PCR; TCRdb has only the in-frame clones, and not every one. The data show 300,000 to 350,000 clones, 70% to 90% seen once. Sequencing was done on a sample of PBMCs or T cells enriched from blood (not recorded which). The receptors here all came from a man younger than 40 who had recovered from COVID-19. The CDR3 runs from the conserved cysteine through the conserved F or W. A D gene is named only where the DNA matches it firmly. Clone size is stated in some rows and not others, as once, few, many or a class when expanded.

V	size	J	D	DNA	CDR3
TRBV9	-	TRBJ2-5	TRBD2	TGTGCCAGCAGCGTAGTACCTAGCGGGGGAGGTCAAGAGACCCAGTACTTC	CASSVVPSGGGQETQYF
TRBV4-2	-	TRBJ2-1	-	TGTGCCAGCAGCCAAGACCCAGACAATGAGCAGTTCTTC	CASSQDPDNEQFF
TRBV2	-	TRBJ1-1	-	TGTGCCAGCAGCCCCCTAAAGAACACTGAAGCTTTCTTT	CASSPLKNTEAFF
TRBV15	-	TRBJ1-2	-	TGTGCCACCAGCAGAGATCAGGGGTTAAGCTACACCTTC	CATSRDQGLSYTF
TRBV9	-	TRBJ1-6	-	TGTGCCAGCAGCGTAGGAGATAATTCACCCCTCCACTTT	CASSVGDNSPLHF
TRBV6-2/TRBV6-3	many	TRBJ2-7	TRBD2	TGTGCCAGCAGTTACGGGACTAGCGGCTACGAGCAGTACTTC	CASSYGTSGYEQYF
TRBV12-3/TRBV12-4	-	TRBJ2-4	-	TGTGCCAGCAGCCGAACCGGGGACATTCAGTACTTC	CASSRTGDIQYF
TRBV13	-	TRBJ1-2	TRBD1	TGTGCCAGCAGTTGGACAGGGCCGTTTGGCTACACCTTC	CASSWTGPFGYTF
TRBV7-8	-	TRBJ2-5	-	TGTGCCAGCAGCTTAGTCTGGGCGGGCTTCGAGACCCAGTACTTC	CASSLVWAGFETQYF
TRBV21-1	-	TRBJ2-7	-	TGTGCCAGCAGCATAATAGGACAGGGGGACGTCGAGCAGTACTTC	CASSIIGQGDVEQYF
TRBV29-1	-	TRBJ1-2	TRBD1	TGCAGCGTTGGTTTGGGACAGGGAGCAGGCTACACCTTC	CSVGLGQGAGYTF
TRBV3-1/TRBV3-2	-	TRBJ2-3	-	TGTGCCAGCAGCAGGCGGGGGCAGAGCACAGGGACGCAGTATTTT	CASSRRGQSTGTQYF
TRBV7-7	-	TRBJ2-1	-	TGTGCTAGCAGCTTAAATCAGTACAATGAGCAGTTCTTC	CASSLNQYNEQFF
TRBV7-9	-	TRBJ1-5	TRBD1	TGTGCCAGCAGCCGAGGGGGCCAGGGCCGACAGCCCCAGCATTTT	CASSRGGQGRQPQHF
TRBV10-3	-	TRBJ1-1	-	TGTGCCATCAGGGAGGACAGCCTCTCTTGGTCTGAAGCTTTCTTT	CAIREDSLSWSEAFF
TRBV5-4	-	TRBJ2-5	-	TGTGCCAGCAGCTTGGCCCTGGGGGCGACCCAGTACTTC	CASSLALGATQYF
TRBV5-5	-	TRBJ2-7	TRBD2	TGTGCCAGCAGCTTGACCGTCGGGACTAGCGGGGGGGCTTTCGAGCAGTACTTC	CASSLTVGTSGGAFEQYF
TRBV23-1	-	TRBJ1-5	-	TGCGCCAGCCCCCGGGAGAATCAGCCCCAGCATTTT	CASPRENQPQHF
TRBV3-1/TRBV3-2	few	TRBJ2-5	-	TGTGCCAGCAGCCTTCAGGAGACCCAGTACTTC	CASSLQETQYF
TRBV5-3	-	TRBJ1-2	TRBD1	TGTGCCAGAAGGTTCCGCTTGGACAGGGGAGATTTTAGCTATGGCTACACCTTC	CARRFRLDRGDFSYGYTF
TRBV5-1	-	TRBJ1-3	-	TGCGCCAGCAGCCTCCCCGACCGGAGCTCTGGAAACACCATATATTTT	CASSLPDRSSGNTIYF
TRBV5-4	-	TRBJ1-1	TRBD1	TGTGCCAGCAGCCCACTATGGGGACAGGAAGCTTTCTTT	CASSPLWGQEAFF
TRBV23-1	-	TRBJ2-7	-	TGCGCCAGCAGTAGGGACTGCGAGGCATCCGAGCAGTACTTC	CASSRDCEASEQYF
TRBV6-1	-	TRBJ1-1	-	TGTGCCAGCAGTGAAGCCGCCAGAAACACTGAAGCTTTCTTT	CASSEAARNTEAFF
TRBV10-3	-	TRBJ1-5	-	TGTGCCATCAGTGCTTCAGACTTTAGGATGGTGAGTCAGCCCCAGCATTTT	CAISASDFRMVSQPQHF
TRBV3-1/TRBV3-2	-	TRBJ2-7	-	TGTGCCAGCAGCCAAGTCGGACAGACCTACGAGCAGTACTTC	CASSQVGQTYEQYF
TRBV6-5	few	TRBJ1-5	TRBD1	TGTGCCAGCAGCACAGGACAGGGGTATTCGCCCCAGCATTTT	CASSTGQGYSPQHF
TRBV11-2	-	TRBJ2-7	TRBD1	TGTGCCAGCAGCTCCATTTGGGGGACAGGGGCTGACTACGAGCAGTACTTC	CASSSIWGTGADYEQYF
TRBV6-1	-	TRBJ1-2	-	TGTGCCAGCAGTGTTCAGCCCGCTACCGGGGAGACTAACTATGGCTACACCTTC	CASSVQPATGETNYGYTF
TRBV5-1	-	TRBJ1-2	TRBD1	TGCGCCAGCAGCTTAGGACAGGCAGGAAACTATGGCTACACCTTC	CASSLGQAGNYGYTF
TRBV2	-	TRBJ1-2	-	TGTGCCAGCAGTGAATATAACAGGCCCAACTATGGCTACACCTTC	CASSEYNRPNYGYTF
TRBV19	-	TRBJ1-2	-	TGTGCCAGTAGGCGAGAGACAGGACTCGGCTATGGCTACACCTTC	CASRRETGLGYGYTF
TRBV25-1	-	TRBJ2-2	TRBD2	TGTGCCAGCAGCCCCGGCGGGAGCCCGAACACCGGGGAGCTGTTTTTT	CASSPGGSPNTGELFF
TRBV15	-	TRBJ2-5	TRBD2	TGTGCCACCAGCGGGACTAGCGGGGGGGCAGAGACCCAGTACTTC	CATSGTSGGAETQYF
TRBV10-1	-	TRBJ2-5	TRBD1	TGCGCCAGCAGTAGGGGGCGAGGGGAGACCCAGTACTTC	CASSRGRGETQYF
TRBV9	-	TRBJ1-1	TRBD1	TGTGCCAGCAGCGTAGAACAGGGGGCGATCGGAGCTTTCTTT	CASSVEQGAIGAFF
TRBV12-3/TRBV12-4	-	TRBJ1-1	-	TGTGCCAGCAGCCGCGGACAGTTTATAGGAGCTTTCTTT	CASSRGQFIGAFF
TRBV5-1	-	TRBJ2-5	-	TGCGCCAGCACCCAGGGGACCAGTCCGGAGACCCAGTACTTC	CASTQGTSPETQYF
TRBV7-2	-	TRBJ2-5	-	TGTGCCAGCAGCTTAACCCGACAGGATCCCGCCGCGACCCAGTACTTC	CASSLTRQDPAATQYF
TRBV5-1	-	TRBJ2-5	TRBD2	TGCGCCAGCAGCTTGTACCCCGGGACTACGGGCGAGACCCAGTACTTC	CASSLYPGTTGETQYF
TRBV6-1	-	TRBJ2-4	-	TGTGCCAGCAGTGAAAATCCCTCGGCCAAAAACATTCAGTACTTC	CASSENPSAKNIQYF
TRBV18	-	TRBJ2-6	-	TGTGCCAGCTCCCCGCGTAGGGGTGGGGCCAACGTCCTGACTTTC	CASSPRRGGANVLTF
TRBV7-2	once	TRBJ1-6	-	TGTGCCAGCAGCTGGACCGGGGAGCCCCTCCACTTT	CASSWTGEPLHF
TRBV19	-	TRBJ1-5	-	TGTGCCAGCCGACGTGGAGATCGGGGCAATCAGCCCCAGCATTTT	CASRRGDRGNQPQHF
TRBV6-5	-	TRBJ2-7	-	TGTGCCAGCAGGGCCCGACAGGATACCTACGAGCAGTACTTC	CASRARQDTYEQYF
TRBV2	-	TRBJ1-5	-	TGTGCCAGCAAACTTAGCAATCAGCCCCAGCATTTT	CASKLSNQPQHF
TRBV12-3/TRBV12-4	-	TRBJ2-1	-	TGTGCCAGCAGCAAAGCAGGAGGAAATGAGCAGTTCTTC	CASSKAGGNEQFF
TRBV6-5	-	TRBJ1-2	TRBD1	TGTGCCAGCAATCAACAGGGGAGTAACTATGGCTACACCTTC	CASNQQGSNYGYTF
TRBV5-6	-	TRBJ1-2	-	TGTGCCAGCAATCGGCCGGGTGGAGATATCTATGGCTACACCTTC	CASNRPGGDIYGYTF
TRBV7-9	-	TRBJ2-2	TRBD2	TGTGCCAGCAGCTCCTATAGCGGGGGCGGGGAGCTGTTTTTT	CASSSYSGGGELFF
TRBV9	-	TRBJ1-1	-	TGTGCCAGCAGCGGGGGCAGCCTAAACACTGAAGCTTTCTTT	CASSGGSLNTEAFF
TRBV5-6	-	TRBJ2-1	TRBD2	TGTGCCAGCAGTATAGCGGGGGGTCCCTACAATGAGCAGTTCTTC	CASSIAGGPYNEQFF
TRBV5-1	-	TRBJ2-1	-	TGCGCCAGCAGCTTGGCCTACAGGGCGGGCGGAGAGCAGTTCTTC	CASSLAYRAGGEQFF
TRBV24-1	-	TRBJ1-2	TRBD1	TGTGCCACCAGTGACCACGACAGGGACTTTAACTATGGCTACACCTTC	CATSDHDRDFNYGYTF
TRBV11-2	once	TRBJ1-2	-	TGTGCCAGCAGCTTATCAGGGTATGGCTACACCTTC	CASSLSGYGYTF
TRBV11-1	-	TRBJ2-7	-	TGTGCCAGCAGCTATGAGGGTTTCAACGAGCAGTACTTC	CASSYEGFNEQYF